This record concerns one T cell receptor (beta chain) sequence. Its target is unknown. The source of the sample is a study of CD8 T cells in Susac syndrome. Points from the study as a whole: Only a relatively small number of individuals were included in the TCR sequencing and HLA analysis.

Reverse transcription used roughly 0.5 to 1 ug RNA and random hexamers. Amplification of TCR beta CDR3 was carried out by immunoSEQ multiplex PCR, which covered 54 Vbeta and 13 Jbeta segments. TCRdb fed the immunoSEQ multiplex PCR reads into MiXCR, producing one record per CDR3 protein. The sample consists of hundreds of thousands of distinct CDR3 sequences, approximately 95% of them appearing once. The CDR3 length is 13 residues. V was clipped by 5 bases and J by 3 bases; unmatched bases: 4. Germline V lookup: CDR1 SGDLS, CDR2 YYNGEE. Stable or active relapsing-remitting multiple sclerosis, untreated and meeting revised McDonald criteria, defined the controls.

The TCR comes from a human donor with multiple sclerosis. The genes are TRBV9 and TRBJ2-7; 8 bases are shared with TRBD1. Sequenced: CD4+ T cells from PBMCs. The CDR3, as DNA: TGTGCCAGCAGTTCCGGGACAGGCTACGAGCAGTACTTC. As protein: CASSSGTGYEQYF.